One T cell receptor (beta chain) is described in this entry. The PCR was carried out with 60 Vbeta primers and 13 Jbeta primers. Profiling relied on immunoSEQ multiplex PCR, and the TCRdb table lists in-frame clones only, not all of them. Among under 70,000 clones listed, approximately 80% were seen once. These data are taken from a study of cytomegalovirus exposure and HLA in healthy donors. This CDR3 comprises 15 residues. The V gene end was trimmed by 7 bases and the J gene end by 5 bases; junction bases not matched to a gene: 5. Germline V gene sequence: CDR1 SNHLY, CDR2 FYNNEI. This receptor was taken from a female donor in good health and CMV-seronegative. The chain combines TRBV2 with TRBJ1-4; the match to TRBD1 covers 12 bases. Input material: PBMCs. The CDR3 DNA follows: TGTGCCAGCACGGGACAGGGGGCAATAAATGAAAAACTGTTTTTT. Translating gives CASTGQGAINEKLFF. The variable domain in full, completed from reference TRBV2 and TRBJ1-4, reads EPEVTQTPSHQVTQMGQEVILRCVPISNHLYFYWYRQILGQKVEFLVSFYNNEISEKSEIFDDQFSVERPDGSNFTLKIRSTKLEDSAMYFCASTGQGAINEKLFFGSGTQLSVL.